Each of the 18 T cell receptor beta chains below was sequenced from the same sample in a study of T cells in Graves' hyperthyroidism and ophthalmopathy. RNA transcripts provided the source from which TCR beta CDR3 regions were amplified. First-round RT-PCR of the TCR CDR3 relied on the HTBI primer set. TCRdb fed the multiplex PCR reads into MiXCR, producing one record per CDR3 protein. The data contain over 650,000 distinct CDR3 sequences, roughly 45% of them singletons. Sequenced input: peripheral blood or thyroid tissue (not recorded which). These receptor sequences come from an adult man with Graves' disease, either hyperthyroidism or ophthalmopathy (not recorded which).

The chain joins TRBV9 to TRBJ1-6, with unresolved D. The ends were cut back, 4 bases at V and 7 bases at J, with 15 bases in the middle. This CDR3 spans 15 amino acids. Germline CDR1 is SGDLS and CDR2 is YYNGEE. This CDR3 reads CASSSRTERNSPLHF. CDR3 DNA: TGTGCCAGCAGCTCCAGGACTGAGAGGAATTCACCCCTCCACTTT. The full variable domain, in which reference TRBV9 and TRBJ1-6 provide the parts outside the CDR3, is DSGVTQTPKHLITATGQRVTLRCSPRSGDLSVYWYQQSLDQGLQFLIQYYNGEERAKGNILERFSAQQFPDLHSELNLSSLELGDSALYFCASSSRTERNSPLHFGNGTRLTVT.

The chain has TRBV7-9 and TRBJ1-2; TRBD1 might be the D (5 bases). Germline V lookup: CDR1 SEHNR, CDR2 FQNEAQ (reference sequence). Trimming shortened V by 5 bases and J by 6 bases, and 13 bases separated the two germline ends. The length of the CDR3 is 13 residues. CDR3 in amino acids: CASSVVGGHGYTF. DNA of the CDR3: TGTGCCAGCAGCGTTGTTGGGGGTCATGGCTACACCTTC.

This clonotype appeared a few times. The chain combines TRBV20-1 with TRBJ1-5; D remains ambiguous. Germline V gene lookup returns CDR1 DFQATT and CDR2 SNEGSKA (reference sequence). The CDR3 extends over 11 amino acids. The ends were cut back, 6 bases at V and 1 base at J, with 4 bases in the middle. The CDR3 loop is CSAGSNQPQHF. CDR3 in DNA: TGCAGTGCCGGGAGCAATCAGCCCCAGCATTTT.

Concerning this clonotype: One end of the junction does not line up with germline, which may come from a read error. This chain links TRBV6-6 with TRBJ1-5; D call uncertain. This CDR3 region has 12 residues. Germline V gene sequence: CDR1 MNHNY, CDR2 SVGAGI (reference sequence). The CDR3 DNA reads as TGTGCCAACAGTGAAGGGATTGGGCCCCAGCATTTT. Translating it yields CANSEGIGPQHF.

This clonotype was seen ten or more times. The chain couples TRBV2 to TRBJ1-2; D remains unclear. Between the trimmed V and J ends, which lost 5 bases and 3 bases, there was a span of 7 bases. The CDR3 is 12 residues long. Germline CDR1 is SNHLY and CDR2 is FYNNEI. The CDR3 DNA follows: TGTGCCAGCAGTACGTCAGACTATGGCTACACCTTC. Translating gives CASSTSDYGYTF.

This clonotype was recorded a few times. V and J are TRBV5-1 and TRBJ2-5; D perhaps matches TRBD1 (6 bases). Trimming shortened V by 3 bases and J by 5 bases, and 14 bases separated the two germline ends. This CDR3 has 14 amino acids. The germline V gene encodes CDR1 SGHRS and CDR2 YFSETQ. CDR3 amino acids: CASSSSGARETQYF. The CDR3 DNA follows: TGCGCCAGCAGCTCCTCAGGGGCCCGGGAGACCCAGTACTTC. The complete variable domain, with remaining parts taken from reference TRBV5-1 and TRBJ2-5, reads KAGVTQTPRYLIKTRGQQVTLSCSPISGHRSVSWYQQTPGQGLQFLFEYFSETQRNKGNFPGRFSGRQFSNSRSEMNVSTLELGDSALYLCASSSSGARETQYFGPGTRLLVL.

This clonotype was observed a handful of times. V gene TRBV7-6 combines with J gene TRBJ2-2; TRBD2 matches 11 bases. Germline V gene sequence: CDR1 SGHVS, CDR2 FNYEAQ. The CDR3 has 17 amino acids. Germline trimming cut 5 bases from V and 0 bases from J; bases unmatched to any gene: 5. CDR3: CASSATSGGPNTGELFF. DNA of the CDR3: TGTGCCAGCAGCGCTACTAGCGGGGGCCCGAACACCGGGGAGCTGTTTTTT.

This clonotype was seen ten or more times. The gene calls are TRBV7-2 and TRBJ1-3, with TRBD1 matching over 7 bases. Germline assignment: CDR1 SGHTA and CDR2 FQGNSA. The CDR3 runs 18 residues. V lost 5 bases and J lost 0; bases outside the gene matches: 13. Here the CDR3 reads CASSIRTGRSSSGNTIYF. The CDR3 DNA reads as TGTGCCAGCAGCATTAGGACAGGCCGGTCTTCCTCTGGAAACACCATATATTTT.

As to this clonotype: A much larger clone sits a single nucleotide away, making a read error possible. CDR3 protein: CSVWSGSGRAYGQYF. DNA of the CDR3: TGCAGCGTTTGGTCGGGAAGCGGCAGAGCCTACGGGCAGTACTTC. The chain combines TRBV29-1 with TRBJ2-7; a weak D match, TRBD2 (5 bases). Germline CDR1 is SQVTM and CDR2 is ANQGSEA. The CDR3 extends over 15 amino acids.

The table lists this clonotype with a few counts. The gene calls are TRBV5-1 and TRBJ2-7; D is perhaps TRBD2 (7 bases). This CDR3 has 14 residues. The V gene's germline CDR1 is SGHRS and CDR2 YFSETQ. V lost 4 bases and J lost 0, with 11 bases in between. CDR3 DNA: TGCGCCAGCAGCAGCGGGACACTCTCCTACGAGCAGTACTTC. Amino acid sequence: CASSSGTLSYEQYF.

V usage is TRBV7-6 and J usage is TRBJ1-4; 9 bases line up with TRBD1. The CDR3 extends over 15 amino acids. The V gene's germline CDR1 is SGHVS and CDR2 FNYEAQ. Trimming at V came to 4 bases and at J to 7 bases, leaving 7 bases not matched to a gene. The CDR3 nucleotides read TGTGCCAGCAGCTCGGGACAGGGAGGTGGTGAAAAACTGTTTTTT. This sequence encodes CASSSGQGGGEKLFF.

The table lists this clonotype with many counts. The J gene is TRBJ1-5, the V gene TRBV7-9; maybe TRBD1 (6 bases). V lost 3 bases, J lost 6 bases, and 6 bases lay in between. Germline CDR1 SEHNR, CDR2 FQNEAQ (reference sequence). The CDR3 covers 12 residues. DNA of the CDR3: TGTGCCAGCAGCTTGGGGGCTCAGCCCCAGCATTTT. It yields the protein CASSLGAQPQHF.

The genes are TRBV20-1 and TRBJ2-7; maybe TRBD1 (5 bases). The CDR3 spans 15 residues. The V end was cut by 1 base, the J end by 3 bases, with 16 bases between. Germline CDR1 is DFQATT and CDR2 is SNEGSKA (reference sequence). The CDR3, as DNA: TGCAGTGCTAGAGCCCCGGACACTACCAACTACGAGCAGTACTTC. Protein sequence: CSARAPDTTNYEQYF.

In this sample, this clonotype turned up a few times. The chain couples TRBV7-2 to TRBJ2-7; TRBD1 agrees at 7 bases. V was clipped by 3 bases and J by 6 bases; unmatched bases: 14. This CDR3 region has 16 residues. Germline-derived CDR1 and CDR2 are SGHTA and FQGNSA. In DNA, the CDR3 is TGTGCCAGCAGCTTTTTACAGGGGACGCTTGCCCTCGAGCAGTACTTC. This sequence encodes CASSFLQGTLALEQYF.

This clonotype was counted many times. The chain is built from TRBV7-8 and TRBJ2-7; the D gene is possibly TRBD2 (5 bases). The CDR3 consists of 13 residues. Looked up from germline, CDR1 is SGHVS and CDR2 is FQNEAQ. Trimming shortened V by 1 base and J by 5 bases, and 9 bases separated the two germline ends. The CDR3 sequence: CASSLVAGHEQYF. The CDR3 nucleotides are TGTGCCAGCAGCTTAGTTGCGGGTCACGAGCAGTACTTC.

The chain has TRBV2 and TRBJ2-5, with a weak D call TRBD2 (7 bases). CDR1 SNHLY and CDR2 FYNNEI come from the germline V gene. V shed 7 bases and J shed 7 bases, with 16 bases lying between them. The CDR3 totals 13 residues. The CDR3 sequence: CASKERDKRTQYF. The CDR3, as DNA: TGTGCCAGCAAGGAGCGGGACAAAAGGACCCAGTACTTC.

V usage is TRBV4-1 and J usage is TRBJ2-7, with D perhaps TRBD2 (7 bases). Trimming pared 0 bases from V and 2 bases from J, leaving 17 bases between. The germline gives CDR1 MGHRA, CDR2 YSYEKL. The CDR3 is 17 amino acids. The chain's CDR3 is CASSQEDPGRGAYEQYF. DNA for the CDR3: TGCGCCAGCAGCCAAGAAGATCCAGGGAGGGGGGCCTACGAGCAGTACTTC.

The rearrangement links TRBV7-8 to TRBJ2-1, with a tentative D call TRBD1 (6 bases). The germline V and J ends were trimmed by 8 bases and 0 bases, with 8 bases remaining between them. The germline CDR1 and CDR2 sequences are SGHVS and FQNEAQ. This CDR3 region has 13 residues. The CDR3 DNA is TGTGCCAGCCGGGACACCTCCTACAATGAGCAGTTCTTC. Protein product: CASRDTSYNEQFF. The full variable domain, completed using reference TRBV7-8 and TRBJ2-1, is GAGVSQSPRYKVAKRGQDVALRCDPISGHVSLFWYQQALGQGPEFLTYFQNEAQLDKSGLPSDRFFAERPEGSVSTLKIQRTQQEDSAVYLCASRDTSYNEQFFGPGTRLTVL.